The 18 T cell receptor delta chains listed next were all sequenced from one sample in a study of gamma-delta T cells after stem cell transplantation. TCRdb fed the RT-PCR reads into CATT to redo clone calling. The table has more than 1,200 delta-chain clones, more than 8.5% seen once; the top ten hold 20% to 25%. The source material was gamma-delta T cells. The receptors were gathered from a human donor. It is not recorded whose cells these are; they may come from a transplant donor.

In regard to this clone: Given a far larger clone just one base away, this is likely a sequencing read error. DNA of the CDR3: TGTGCTCTTGGGGAATTGAGGGCTTTCAATGTACTGGGGGATACAAGAGATAAACTCATCTTT. It specifies CALGELRAFNVLGDTRDKLIF. The chain combines TRDV1 with TRDJ1; 12 bases agree with TRDD3. From germline, CDR1 is TSWWSYY and CDR2 QGS. The CDR3 consists of 21 residues. Trimming cost V 2 bases and J 5 bases; bases outside gene matches: 21.

As to this clone: It differs at one base from a far larger clone, so likely a read error. The chain combines TRDV2 with TRDJ1; D might be TRDD3 (5 bases). The CDR3 loop spans 17 amino acids. V lost 4 bases, J lost 0 bases, and 20 bases lay in between. Per the germline V gene, CDR1 is GEAIGNYY and CDR2 is EKD. The CDR3 nucleotides are TGTGCCTGTGAAAGATTACTGGAGGACCGGTACACCGATAAACTCATCTTT. Translating gives CACERLLEDRYTDKLIF.

By share, this clone ranks as large. In the same sample, other DNA sequences code for this CDR3. V and J are TRDV2 and TRDJ1, with 9 positions matching TRDD3. Looked up from germline, CDR1 is GEAIGNYY and CDR2 is EKD. With V trimmed by 3 bases and J by 0 bases, 7 bases remained unmatched. This CDR3 region has 16 residues. The CDR3 region is CACDRLGELNTDKLIF. The CDR3 coding sequence is TGTGCCTGTGACCGACTGGGGGAACTGAACACCGATAAACTCATCTTT.

The rearrangement joins TRDV2 to TRDJ1, with TRDD3 identical over 13 bases. Trimming took 3 bases from V and 3 from J; bases not matched to a gene: 15. The CDR3 has 19 amino acids. Germline-derived CDR1 and CDR2 are GEAIGNYY and EKD. The CDR3 loop reads CACDRGGLLGDTPSDKLIF. CDR3 sequence (DNA): TGTGCCTGTGACCGAGGGGGTTTACTGGGGGATACGCCGTCCGATAAACTCATCTTT.

This clone was observed a handful of times. V and J are TRDV2 and TRDJ2; 7 positions match TRDD3. In germline, CDR1 is GEAIGNYY, CDR2 EKD. This CDR3 spans 15 amino acids. Trimming cost V 1 base and J 7 bases; bases outside gene matches: 8. The CDR3 nucleotides are TGTGCCTGTGACACAATCGGGGGATCGGGAGCACAACTCTTCTTT. Its protein is CACDTIGGSGAQLFF.

This clone turned up a few times. A much larger clone differs by one base, so this may be a read error. The same CDR3 also results from other DNA sequences found in this sample. This chain links TRDV2 with TRDJ1; tentative D call: TRDD3 (6 bases). Germline-derived CDR1 and CDR2 are GEAIGNYY and EKD. The CDR3 has 15 amino acids. V was clipped by 1 base and J by 4 bases, with 15 bases between them. The CDR3 is CACDTVGGDRDKLIF. The CDR3 nucleotides are TGTGCCTGTGACACTGTCGGGGGAGACCGCGATAAACTCATCTTT.

V is TRDV2 and J is TRDJ3, with no clear D. V gave up 3 bases and J gave up 2 bases, with 25 bases separating them. This CDR3 is 21 amino acids long. The germline V gene encodes CDR1 GEAIGNYY and CDR2 EKD. DNA of the CDR3: TGTGCCTGTGACGCCGTGGAGGCGGTGGGACTCTCCCCCTGGGACACCCGACAGATGTTTTTC. This translates into CACDAVEAVGLSPWDTRQMFF.

This clone has more than one count but fewer than ten. A much larger clone differs by one base, so this may be a read error. Other DNA sequences in this specimen translate into the identical CDR3. This chain uses TRDV2 with TRDJ1; TRDD3 agrees at 8 bases. The CDR3 extends over 15 amino acids. The germline V gene has CDR1 GEAIGNYY and CDR2 EKD. The DNA of the CDR3 is TGCGCCTGTGTCCCCCTCGGGGATACTGACGATAAACTCATCTTT. It specifies CACVPLGDTDDKLIF.

Of note for this clone: The TCRdb protein comes from a much larger clone and disagrees with this DNA's translation at residue 14, likely due to a read error; the protein given here is derived from the DNA. CDR3 loop: CACDTVGQNPDIKHTDKLIF. The CDR3 DNA follows: TGTGCCTGTGACACCGTCGGACAAAATCCAGATATCAAGCACACCGATAAACTCATCTTT. The V gene is TRDV2, the J gene TRDJ1, with D hard to call. Germline V gene lookup returns CDR1 GEAIGNYY and CDR2 EKD. The CDR3 consists of 20 residues. V shed 0 bases and J shed 0 bases, with 25 bases lying between them.

This clone was counted a few times. This sequence is one base from a far larger clone and is likely a read error. This specimen includes other DNA sequences encoding the same CDR3. The chain combines TRDV2 with TRDJ1; 10 nucleotides agree with TRDD3. Germline lookup yields CDR1 GEAIGNYY and CDR2 EKD. The CDR3 totals 23 residues. The CDR3 bases are TGTGCCTGCGACATTTTAGCTCCTACACCCCAGGTGGGGGATACTTCACTCACCGATAAACTCATCTTT. It yields the protein CACDILAPTPQVGDTSLTDKLIF.

On this clone itself: A clone one base away is much larger, so this may be a read error. This same CDR3 is encoded by further DNA sequences in the sample. The V call is TRDV1, the J call TRDJ1; possibly TRDD3 for D (5 bases). Germline V lookup: CDR1 TSWWSYY, CDR2 QGS. The CDR3 has 18 amino acids. In nucleotides, the CDR3 is TGTGCTCTTGGGGACAGTACCAAGGGCGGGGAGTACACCGATAAGCTCATCTTT. It codes for CALGDSTKGGEYTDKLIF.

This clone rates as medium-sized. Other DNA sequences in the same sample also yield this CDR3. The V gene is TRDV2, the J gene TRDJ3, with 10 bases identical to TRDD3. In germline, CDR1 is GEAIGNYY, CDR2 EKD. CDR3 length: 18 residues. Unmatched junction bases numbered 2, after V lost 1 base and J lost 0 bases. This CDR3 is CACDTGGYSSWDTRQMFF. The CDR3 DNA reads TGTGCCTGTGACACTGGGGGATACAGCTCCTGGGACACCCGACAGATGTTTTTC.

A remark on this clone: The protein TCRdb gives is from a much larger clone and does not agree with this DNA's translation at residue 5, likely a read error; the protein shown here comes from the DNA. The chain has TRDV2 and TRDJ1, with TRDD3 matching over 8 bases. Looked up from germline, CDR1 is GEAIGNYY and CDR2 is EKD. After removal of 2 bases from V and 5 bases from J, the junction contained 6 bases not matched to a gene. The CDR3 consists of 14 residues. This CDR3 reads CACDRVGDEDKLIF. CDR3 sequence (DNA): TGTGCCTGTGACAGGGTGGGGGATGAAGATAAACTCATCTTT.

This clone was observed a few times. This may stem from a read error, because a much larger clone lies one nucleotide away. This sample includes further DNA sequences coding for the same CDR3. The chain couples TRDV2 to TRDJ1; 13 positions agree with TRDD3. This CDR3 has 18 residues. Germline CDR1 is GEAIGNYY and CDR2 is EKD. CDR3 nucleotide sequence: TGTGCCTGCGACACCGTAACTACTGGGGGATACGGAACCGATAAACTCATCTTT. Encoded protein: CACDTVTTGGYGTDKLIF.

This clone is termed large. Other nucleotide sequences from this sample produce the same CDR3. The J gene is TRDJ1, the V gene TRDV2; a weak D match, TRDD3 (6 bases). From germline, CDR1 is GEAIGNYY and CDR2 EKD. Deletions cut 3 bases from V and 1 base from J, with 14 bases between. This CDR3 has 15 residues. Here the CDR3 DNA reads TGTGCCTGTGACTCGTTACTGGGATCCACCGATAAACTCATCTTT. It is translated as CACDSLLGSTDKLIF.

This clone has just one count. A far larger clone is off by one base, so a read error is likely. The chain couples TRDV2 to TRDJ3; the match to TRDD3 covers 12 bases. Germline V lookup: CDR1 GEAIGNYY, CDR2 EKD. V shed 2 bases, J shed 0 bases, and the junction held 13 bases outside the gene matches. This CDR3 contains 22 residues. CDR3 amino acids: CACDSVLGDTDKSSWDTRQMFF. The CDR3 DNA follows: TGTGCCTGTGACAGCGTACTGGGGGATACCGATAAAAGCTCCTGGGACACCCGACAGATGTTTTTC.

This clone was picked up a small number of times. Possible read error: a much larger clone is one base away. The V gene is TRDV2, the J gene TRDJ3; the D gene is possibly TRDD3 (6 bases). V was cut by 3 bases and J by 0 bases, with 14 bases left in between. The CDR3 totals 18 residues. Germline assignment: CDR1 GEAIGNYY and CDR2 EKD. CDR3 protein: CACDRLVGGSWDTRQMFF. The CDR3 bases are TGTGCCTGTGACCGTCTAGTGGGGGGCTCCTGGGACACCCGACAGATGTTTTTC.

Relative to its sample, this clone is medium-sized. The J gene is TRDJ1, the V gene TRDV2, with 9 bases that match TRDD3. The CDR3 runs 18 residues. Per the germline V gene, CDR1 is GEAIGNYY and CDR2 is EKD. Losses at the gene ends were 0 bases for V and 2 bases for J; bases not matched to a gene: 12. Here the CDR3 DNA reads TGTGCCTGTGACACCGTGCCTGGGGGATTGTCGAAAACCGATAAACTCATCTTT. This sequence encodes CACDTVPGGLSKTDKLIF.